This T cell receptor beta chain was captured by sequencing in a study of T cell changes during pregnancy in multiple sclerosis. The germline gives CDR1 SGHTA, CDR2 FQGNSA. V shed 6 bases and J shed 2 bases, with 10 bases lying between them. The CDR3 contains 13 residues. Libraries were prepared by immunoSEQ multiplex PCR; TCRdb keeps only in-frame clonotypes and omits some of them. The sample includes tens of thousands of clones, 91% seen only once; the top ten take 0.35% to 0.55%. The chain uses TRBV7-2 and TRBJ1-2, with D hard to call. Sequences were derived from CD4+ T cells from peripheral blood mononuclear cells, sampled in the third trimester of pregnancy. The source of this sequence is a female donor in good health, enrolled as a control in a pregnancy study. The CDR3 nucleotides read TGTGCCAGCAGACTCGGGGTGAACTATGGCTACACCTTC. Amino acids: CASRLGVNYGYTF.